The 7 T cell receptor beta chains reported below all come from one sample, sequenced in a study of Tregs in tolerant kidney transplant recipients. Measured with immunoSEQ multiplex PCR; TCRdb has only the in-frame clones, and not every one. The sample consists of about 66,000 clones, around 90% of them appearing once. The sequencing here drew on CD8+ T cells from blood, taken before the transplant. The receptors come from a human donor who received a combined kidney and bone marrow transplant.

Only one count was recorded for this clone. The chain combines TRBV11-2 with TRBJ1-2, with 8 nucleotides matching TRBD1. Unmatched junction bases numbered 12, after V lost 6 bases and J lost 6 bases. The CDR3 extends over 15 amino acids. From germline, CDR1 is SGHAT and CDR2 FQNNGV. The CDR3 protein is CASSFIGQGLDGYTF. CDR3 in DNA: TGTGCCAGCAGTTTCATAGGACAGGGTCTGGATGGCTACACCTTC.

In DNA, the CDR3 is TGCGCCAGCAGCCAACTCAGGGCATTGAACACTGAAGCTTTCTTT. Its protein product is CASSQLRALNTEAFF. This sequence joins TRBV4-1 and TRBJ1-1; maybe TRBD1 (5 bases). V lost 2 bases and J lost 0, with 10 bases in between. Germline V gene data show CDR1 as MGHRA and CDR2 as YSYEKL. CDR3 length equals 15 residues.

The chain joins TRBV27 to TRBJ2-2; 12 bases align to TRBD2. The CDR3 is 16 residues long. The V gene end was trimmed by 6 bases and the J gene end by 3 bases; junction bases not matched to a gene: 5. Germline CDR1 and CDR2: MNHEY and SMNVEV (reference sequence). The CDR3 DNA reads TGTGCCAGCAGCTGGACTAGCGGGACGCACACCGGGGAGCTGTTTTTT. It is translated as CASSWTSGTHTGELFF.

In this sample, this clone turned up once. J is TRBJ2-2 and V is TRBV2; D may be TRBD1 (5 bases). The germline V gene encodes CDR1 SNHLY and CDR2 FYNNEI. V lost 6 bases to trimming and J lost 1 base, with 15 bases between them. The CDR3 runs 16 residues. CDR3 sequence (DNA): TGTGCCAGCAGCGGAATAACAGGTCTGAACACCGGGGAGCTGTTTTTT. It translates to CASSGITGLNTGELFF.

The V gene is TRBV29-1, the J gene TRBJ1-1; maybe TRBD1 (5 bases). V was cut by 5 bases and J by 1 base, with 11 bases left in between. This CDR3 region has 13 residues. The germline V gene encodes CDR1 SQVTM and CDR2 ANQGSEA. The CDR3 DNA reads TGCAGCGTTCCGGGACTGACGAACACTGAAGCTTTCTTT. Its translation: CSVPGLTNTEAFF.

The V and J genes are TRBV5-6 and TRBJ1-1; D is undetermined. V was trimmed by 6 bases and J by 0 bases, leaving 9 bases between them. This CDR3 spans 13 amino acids. Germline-derived CDR1 and CDR2 are SGHDT and YYEEEE. The CDR3 coding sequence is TGTGCCAGCACCCTGGAGATGAACACTGAAGCTTTCTTT. Residues: CASTLEMNTEAFF.

The chain couples TRBV27 to TRBJ2-1, with D perhaps matching TRBD1 (5 bases). V dropped 1 base and J dropped 9 bases, with 16 bases sitting between them. Per germline, CDR1 MNHEY and CDR2 SMNVEV (reference sequence). The CDR3 has 15 residues. The CDR3 spells CASSLLGQNLGEQFF. DNA of the CDR3: TGTGCCAGCAGTTTATTGGGGCAGAATCTAGGTGAGCAGTTCTTC.